A selection of T cell receptor beta chains follows, all from one sample in a study of identifying expanded T cells in peripheral blood. The repertoire was sequenced with immunoSEQ multiplex PCR; TCRdb's copy has only in-frame clones and lacks some. The sample lists roughly 130,000 clones, approximately 86% occurring once. Input material: blood. The receptors here all came from a person aged 18 to 69 in good health. The CDR3 runs from the conserved cysteine through the conserved F or W.

TRBJ2-1 | TRBV18 | CASSPTGQNEQFF
TRBJ2-2 | TRBV2 | CASKERVITGELFF
TRBJ2-7 | TRBV14 | CASSQFVVHEQYF
TRBJ2-7 | TRBV28 | CASTPGGQINYEQYF
TRBJ1-2 | TRBV5-8 | CASSLIRRNYGYTF
TRBJ2-5 | TRBV7-9 | CASSYQGVQETQYF
TRBJ2-3 | TRBV18 | CASSSHGGGRTDTQYF
TRBJ1-3 | TRBV30 | CASGLGGYGNTIYF
TRBJ1-4 | TRBV7-9 | CASSSPGQGFEKLFF
NA | TRBV30 | CAWSDNPQSGTYEQYF
TRBJ1-1 | TRBV27 | CASRGGGMAKNTEAFF
TRBJ2-3 | TRBV2 | CASSQPLRVAREDTQYF
TRBJ2-3 | TRBV9 | CASSAYTADTQYF
TRBJ2-1 | TRBV4-1 | CASSQALSKEQFF
TRBJ1-5 | TRBV27 | CASSPGQTSNQPQHF
TRBJ2-7 | TRBV28 | CASTAGRAVSEQYF
TRBJ2-7 | TRBV5-1 | CASSLAGGSSLPYEQYF
TRBJ1-6 | TRBV7-2 | CASSPAPGQGSPLHF
TRBJ2-1 | TRBV5-1 | CASSFAGADEQFF
TRBJ1-3 | TRBV5-1 | CASSLGTGPSGNTIYF
TRBJ2-7 | TRBV27 | CASSGGGLEQYF
TRBJ2-7 | TRBV5-1 | CASSLTSGPGSYEQYF
TRBJ1-2 | TRBV5-1 | CASSLDGQGLYGYTF
TRBJ2-5 | TRBV5-6 | CASSNQARGEETQYF
TRBJ1-2 | TRBV5-4 | CASSLVQGDYGYTF
TRBJ1-5 | TRBV10-3 | CAISTGQEDQPQHF
TRBJ2-7 | TRBV28 | CASSFSDRGEYEQYF
TRBJ2-4 | TRBV28 | CASSSPFGGPKNIQYF
TRBJ2-3 | TRBV5-4 | CASRRDKSDTQYF
TRBJ2-5 | TRBV7-9 | CASSPTETQYF
TRBJ2-1 | TRBV10-3 | CAIRDRVEQFF
TRBJ2-7 | TRBV2 | CASSERLAGSYEQYF
TRBJ2-3 | TRBV28 | CASSLGQGRDTQYF
TRBJ1-3 | TRBV6-5 | CASSWAGGVSVYF
TRBJ1-5 | TRBV7-7 | CASSSGQTHQPPNQPQHF
TRBJ2-5 | TRBV4-1 | CASSQVEGQGRTQYF